This is a list of T cell receptor beta chains from one sample in a study of blood T cell repertoires in COVID-19. Sequencing was performed with immunoSEQ multiplex PCR; in TCRdb, only in-frame clones are kept and a portion is missing. The sample includes 150,000 to 200,000 clones, 85% to 90% of them seen just once. The sequencing sample was made of peripheral blood. The source is a man in his late teens or twenties with active or convalescent COVID-19. CDR3s include the opening cysteine and the closing phenylalanine or tryptophan. Each record gives: clone size, V gene, J gene, D gene, CDR3 protein, CDR3 DNA. A D gene is named only where the DNA matches it firmly. A clone size is listed for some rows: how often the clone was seen (once, few, many), or a class if it is expanded.

NA,TRBV7-8,TRBJ1-2,NA,CASSPREQEVWGYTF,TGTGCCAGCAGCCCTCGGGAGCAGGAGGTCTGGGGCTACACCTTC
NA,TRBV25-1,TRBJ1-4,NA,CASSAVGGLVTNEKLFF,TGTGCCAGCAGTGCCGTGGGGGGGCTTGTCACTAATGAAAAACTGTTTTTT
once,TRBV3-1/TRBV3-2,TRBJ2-1,TRBD1,CASSGTGGPNEQFF,TGTGCCAGCAGCGGGACAGGGGGCCCCAATGAGCAGTTCTTC
NA,TRBV4-1,TRBJ2-3,TRBD1,CASSQAHVPGQGDTQYF,TGCGCCAGCAGCCAAGCTCACGTCCCGGGACAGGGAGATACGCAGTATTTT
once,TRBV7-3,TRBJ2-5,NA,CASSQNQGQETQYF,TGTGCCAGCAGTCAAAACCAGGGACAAGAGACCCAGTACTTC
NA,TRBV6-5,TRBJ2-1,NA,CASSPRGRREQFF,TGTGCCAGCTCCCCCAGGGGCCGCCGAGAGCAGTTCTTC
NA,TRBV3-1/TRBV3-2,TRBJ2-2,NA,CASSQSGVTGELFF,TGTGCCAGCAGCCAATCGGGGGTCACCGGGGAGCTGTTTTTT
NA,TRBV30,TRBJ1-3,TRBD1,CAWRTGNTGNTIYF,TGTGCCTGGAGGACAGGGAACACTGGAAACACCATATATTTT
NA,TRBV5-8,TRBJ2-5,TRBD2,CASSLMKLAGGLIETQYF,TGTGCCAGCAGCCTCATGAAACTAGCGGGGGGCCTCATAGAGACCCAGTACTTC
NA,TRBV7-2,TRBJ2-3,NA,CASSSGVSTDTQYF,TGTGCCAGCAGCTCCGGGGTTAGCACAGATACGCAGTATTTT
NA,TRBV9,TRBJ1-2,NA,CASSPSSLGANYGYTF,TGTGCCAGCAGCCCATCTAGTTTAGGAGCTAACTATGGCTACACCTTC
NA,TRBV13,TRBJ2-1,NA,CASSPTGSNSNEQFF,TGTGCCAGCAGCCCAACCGGGAGTAATAGTAATGAGCAGTTCTTC
once,TRBV7-2,TRBJ1-5,NA,CASSLALRTDNQPQHF,TGTGCCAGCAGCTTAGCGCTTCGGACAGACAATCAGCCCCAGCATTTT
NA,TRBV27,TRBJ2-3,TRBD2,CASSLRPAGEVTTSTDTQYF,TGTGCCAGCAGTTTAAGGCCGGCGGGAGAGGTTACAACTAGCACAGATACGCAGTATTTT
NA,TRBV5-1,TRBJ2-1,TRBD2,CASSPSLAGDPGEQFF,TGCGCCAGCAGCCCATCACTAGCGGGAGATCCCGGTGAGCAGTTCTTC
NA,TRBV5-1,TRBJ1-1,NA,CASSLVLGRDTEAFF,TGCGCCAGCAGCTTGGTTCTCGGCAGGGACACTGAAGCTTTCTTT
NA,TRBV15,TRBJ2-1,TRBD2,CATSRDAGRLAGNEQFF,TGTGCCACCAGCAGAGATGCAGGGAGGCTAGCGGGTAATGAGCAGTTCTTC
NA,TRBV27,TRBJ2-3,TRBD2,CASTLLAGDTDTQYF,TGTGCCAGCACCTTACTAGCGGGGGATACAGATACGCAGTATTTT
NA,TRBV2,TRBJ2-7,NA,CASREEGAYEQYF,TGTGCCAGCAGAGAGGAGGGGGCGTACGAGCAGTACTTC
NA,TRBV10-2,TRBJ2-2,TRBD1,CASMGQGAGGELFF,TGCGCCAGCATGGGACAGGGTGCGGGCGGGGAGCTGTTTTTT
NA,TRBV27,TRBJ2-4,TRBD1,CASSVQGQWNIQYF,TGTGCCAGCAGTGTACAGGGGCAATGGAACATTCAGTACTTC
NA,TRBV7-6,TRBJ2-1,NA,CASSFRLVDEQFF,TGTGCCAGCAGCTTTCGACTAGTCGATGAGCAGTTCTTC
NA,TRBV27,TRBJ1-6,NA,CASSFVRGNTGSPLHF,TGTGCCAGCAGTTTTGTCAGGGGCAATACCGGTTCACCCCTCCACTTT
few,TRBV29-1,TRBJ1-2,NA,CSVQGAGTF,TGCAGCGTACAGGGAGCCGGCACCTTC
NA,TRBV5-8,TRBJ2-3,NA,CASSLKGKTDTQYF,TGTGCCAGCAGCTTAAAGGGGAAGACAGATACGCAGTATTTT
NA,TRBV6-5,TRBJ1-2,TRBD1,CATETGAYGYTF,TGTGCTACGGAGACAGGGGCCTATGGCTACACCTTC
NA,TRBV9,TRBJ2-3,NA,CASSVEGSGGTDTQYF,TGTGCCAGCAGCGTAGAGGGGTCCGGGGGAACAGATACGCAGTATTTT
few,TRBV5-4,TRBJ1-1,TRBD1,CASTGGSLRNTEAFF,TGTGCCTCAACAGGGGGCAGTCTGAGGAACACTGAAGCTTTCTTT
NA,TRBV5-4,TRBJ2-1,NA,CASSLGAAGSYNEQFF,TGTGCCAGCAGCTTGGGGGCTGCCGGCTCCTACAATGAGCAGTTCTTC
NA,TRBV5-1,TRBJ1-2,TRBD1,CASSLQGVQDGYTF,TGCGCCAGCAGTCTACAGGGGGTTCAGGATGGCTACACCTTC
NA,TRBV7-2,TRBJ1-2,TRBD1,CASSYTGVTYGYTF,TGTGCCAGCAGTTATACAGGGGTGACTTATGGCTACACCTTC
few,TRBV9,TRBJ1-3,TRBD1,CASRGTGSPGNTIYF,TGTGCCAGCAGGGGGACAGGGAGCCCTGGAAACACCATATATTTT
NA,TRBV5-5,TRBJ2-7,TRBD2,CASSFLSGLWEQYF,TGTGCCAGCAGCTTTCTGTCGGGACTATGGGAGCAGTACTTC
NA,TRBV4-2,TRBJ2-1,TRBD2,CASSQHLAGGFNNEQFF,TGTGCCAGCAGCCAACACCTAGCGGGAGGGTTCAACAATGAGCAGTTCTTC
NA,TRBV5-6,TRBJ1-2,TRBD1,CASSLGQGRNYGYTF,TGTGCCAGCAGCCTGGGACAGGGTAGAAACTATGGCTACACCTTC
NA,TRBV19,TRBJ2-7,TRBD2,CASRLAGGGYEQYF,TGTGCCAGTCGACTAGCGGGAGGAGGCTACGAGCAGTACTTC
NA,TRBV2,TRBJ1-3,TRBD1,CASGTGVSGNTIYF,TGTGCCAGCGGCACAGGGGTGAGTGGAAACACCATATATTTT
NA,TRBV7-6,TRBJ1-3,NA,CASSLALQGGNTIYF,TGTGCCAGCAGCTTAGCGCTGCAGGGAGGAAACACCATATATTTT
NA,TRBV5-8,TRBJ2-3,NA,CASTRTGTPETDTQYF,TGTGCCAGCACCCGCACAGGAACTCCCGAGACAGATACGCAGTATTTT
NA,TRBV13,TRBJ2-5,NA,CASSRRTDQETQYF,TGTGCCAGCAGCCGCCGGACAGACCAAGAGACCCAGTACTTC
few,TRBV29-1,TRBJ2-3,NA,CSVVSTSTDTQYF,TGCAGCGTTGTGTCGACTAGCACAGATACGCAGTATTTT
NA,TRBV6-5,TRBJ2-5,NA,CASSYSGETQYF,TGTGCCAGCAGTTACTCGGGCGAGACCCAGTACTTC
NA,TRBV28,TRBJ1-5,NA,CASRPLGPNQPQHF,TGTGCCAGCAGGCCCTTGGGCCCGAATCAGCCCCAGCATTTT
NA,TRBV3-1/TRBV3-2,TRBJ1-1,NA,CASSPDINTEAFF,TGTGCCAGCAGCCCTGACATTAACACTGAAGCTTTCTTT
NA,TRBV12-5,TRBJ2-3,NA,CASGLDPEGDAGGTDTQYF,TGTGCTAGTGGTTTGGACCCTGAGGGCGATGCTGGTGGCACAGATACGCAGTATTTT
NA,TRBV30,TRBJ2-5,TRBD1,CALDRNPGSPQETQYF,TGTGCCCTGGACAGGAATCCGGGTAGCCCGCAAGAGACCCAGTACTTC
NA,TRBV21-1,TRBJ1-5,NA,CASSPQGRGNQPQHF,TGTGCCAGCAGCCCACAGGGACGAGGCAATCAGCCCCAGCATTTT
NA,TRBV18,TRBJ2-3,TRBD1,CASSPTTGTMWTDTQYF,TGTGCCAGCTCACCAACGACAGGGACGATGTGGACAGATACGCAGTATTTT
NA,TRBV9,TRBJ1-1,NA,CASSNPSRNTEAFF,TGTGCCAGCAGCAATCCGTCTAGGAACACTGAAGCTTTCTTT
NA,TRBV13,TRBJ1-1,NA,CASSLGQVHTEAFF,TGTGCCAGCAGCTTAGGACAGGTCCACACTGAAGCTTTCTTT
few,TRBV19,TRBJ2-7,NA,CASSIGRTYEQYF,TGTGCCAGTAGTATCGGCAGGACCTACGAGCAGTACTTC
NA,TRBV4-3,TRBJ2-1,NA,CASSQDGTQYNEQFF,TGCGCCAGCAGCCAAGACGGGACTCAATACAATGAGCAGTTCTTC
once,TRBV2,TRBJ1-2,TRBD1,CASSKAPPSTGAFGYTF,TGTGCCAGCAGCAAAGCCCCCCCCTCCACAGGGGCTTTTGGCTACACCTTC
NA,TRBV19,TRBJ2-3,TRBD1,CASSPARTGSTDTQYF,TGTGCCAGTAGTCCCGCGAGGACAGGTAGCACAGATACGCAGTATTTT
NA,TRBV2,TRBJ1-6,TRBD1,CASSVMGTGRTLHF,TGTGCCAGCAGTGTTATGGGGACAGGGAGGACCCTCCACTTT
NA,TRBV11-2,TRBJ2-1,TRBD2,CASSHRSKRDANEQFF,TGTGCCAGCAGCCACCGGAGCAAGCGGGATGCCAATGAGCAGTTCTTC
NA,TRBV7-9,TRBJ1-2,TRBD1,CAINPGTGVYGYTF,TGTGCCATAAACCCCGGGACAGGTGTCTATGGCTACACCTTC
few,TRBV5-5,TRBJ1-5,TRBD1,CASSLGAGGGQPQHF,TGTGCCAGCAGCTTGGGGGCAGGGGGTGGTCAGCCCCAGCATTTT
NA,TRBV6-5,TRBJ2-5,NA,CASSFRTNQETQYF,TGTGCCAGCAGTTTTCGGACTAACCAAGAGACCCAGTACTTC
NA,TRBV5-5,TRBJ1-1,NA,CASSSNDISTEAFF,TGTGCCAGCAGCTCCAATGACATATCCACTGAAGCTTTCTTT